The clone carrying this T cell receptor (beta chain) was counted at least ten times. Its antigen is not identified. Primed by a sample-barcoded 5' primer and a J-beta primer mix, a second PCR proceeded for about 6 to 11 cycles. Each cDNA molecule, via a template-switch adaptor with 12 random nucleotides, was tagged. Each CDR3 protein is one row after TCRdb ran MiXCR on the 5' RACE reads. This sample yields some 1.6 million distinct CDR3 sequences, of which roughly 32% are seen a single time; around 11% belongs to the top ten. This CDR3 has 14 residues. Trimming cost V 5 bases and J 4 bases; bases outside gene matches: 5. In germline, CDR1 is LNHDA, CDR2 SQIVND (reference sequence). The sample comes from a study of blood T cells in healthy people across ages. Points from the study as a whole: Getting older went along with TCR beta diversity per million T cells dropping roughly linearly. Diversity was estimated from one million T cells, and these estimates were considered underestimates.

The rearrangement links TRBV19 to TRBJ1-2; 9 bases line up with TRBD1. The source is a woman younger than 45 in good health. Sequencing was done on a sample of blood. CDR3 bases: TGTGCCAGTAGTTCCGACAGGGGGTTCTATGGCTACACCTTC. This translates into CASSSDRGFYGYTF.